The 6 T cell receptor beta chains reported below all come from one sample, sequenced in a study of human T cells and chemical hapten exposure. Time point denoted: healthy volunteer bleed at 2 weeks. Unfractionated whole blood was the source from which total RNA was extracted. TCRdb analysed the RACE reads with MiXCR anew, one entry per CDR3 protein. The sample has around 130,000 distinct CDR3 sequences; roughly 9% are singletons. The specimen sequenced was whole blood. These receptors originate from a male donor in good health. Some clones in this sample may be carry-over from other donors' samples.

This clonotype was detected only a few times. This chain uses TRBV5-1 with TRBJ2-1, with D unresolved. The CDR3 is 14 amino acids. The ends were cut back, 0 bases at V and 7 bases at J, with 11 bases in the middle. Germline assignment: CDR1 SGHRS and CDR2 YFSETQ. This CDR3 is CASSLDGSLNEQFF. For the CDR3, the DNA is TGCGCCAGCAGCTTGGATGGCAGTCTAAATGAGCAGTTCTTC.

In this sample, this clonotype turned up a few times. V gene TRBV10-2 combines with J gene TRBJ2-3; D remains ambiguous. Trimming took off 4 bases at V and 2 bases at J, with 10 bases between the two ends. This CDR3 has 14 residues. Germline CDR1 WSHSY, CDR2 SAAADI. CDR3 in amino acids: CASSAAESTDTQYF. The CDR3 region has the DNA TGCGCCAGCAGTGCGGCGGAGTCCACAGATACGCAGTATTTT.

A few counts support this clonotype. V gene TRBV16 combines with J gene TRBJ2-3; 9 positions agree with TRBD2. The CDR3 consists of 17 residues. The germline V gene has CDR1 KGHSY and CDR2 FQNENV. Unmatched junction bases numbered 6, after V lost 0 bases and J lost 2 bases. CDR3 residues: CASSQSNGGGDTDTQYF. The DNA for the CDR3 is TGTGCCAGCAGCCAATCGAATGGCGGGGGGGACACAGATACGCAGTATTTT.

This clonotype was found many times. The chain uses TRBV13 and TRBJ2-7; 10 nucleotides align to TRBD2. CDR1 is PRHDT and CDR2 is FYEKMQ in the germline V gene (reference sequence). There are 16 residues in the CDR3. Germline trimming cut 2 bases from V and 2 bases from J; bases unmatched to any gene: 6. In DNA form, the CDR3 reads TGTGCCAGCAGCTTATTCCGGACTAGCGGCACCTACGAGCAGTACTTC. Its translation: CASSLFRTSGTYEQYF.

At least ten counts were recorded for this clonotype. The rearrangement joins TRBV20-1 to TRBJ1-1; possibly TRBD1 for D (5 bases). Germline V gene lookup returns CDR1 DFQATT and CDR2 SNEGSKA (reference sequence). This CDR3 contains 15 residues. The V and J ends lost 0 bases and 0 bases respectively, with 11 bases between them. The CDR3 DNA is TGCAGTGCTAGAGAGTCCCAGGGCCTGAACACTGAAGCTTTCTTT. Its protein product is CSARESQGLNTEAFF.

This chain uses TRBV5-1 with TRBJ1-1; TRBD1 agrees at 9 bases. V gave up 0 bases and J gave up 4 bases; unmatched junction bases: 4. The CDR3 extends over 15 amino acids. Germline V gene lookup returns CDR1 SGHRS and CDR2 YFSETQ. CDR3 region: CASSLVDRGGTEAFF. Written as DNA, the CDR3 is TGCGCCAGCAGCTTGGTGGACAGGGGTGGCACTGAAGCTTTCTTT.